These 13 T cell receptor beta chains were sequenced from one sample in a study of OX40 agonist ivuxolimab in advanced cancers. The method was immunoSEQ multiplex PCR; TCRdb's version includes in-frame clones alone and lacks a portion of them. The table shows about 49,000 clones, with about 79% occurring only once. This specimen was CD4+ or CD8+ T cells sorted from blood, taken in a trial of the OX40 agonist ivuxolimab. All receptors derive from an adult with an advanced solid tumor such as melanoma, head and neck, liver or kidney cancer.

The rearrangement links TRBV28 to TRBJ2-2; possibly TRBD2 for D (6 bases). Trimming shortened V by 1 base and J by 4 bases, and 25 bases separated the two germline ends. The CDR3 covers 20 residues. Germline CDR1 reads MDHEN; CDR2 reads SYDVKM. CDR3: CASSLYAGLGIIGTTGELFF. As DNA, the CDR3 is TGTGCCAGCAGTTTATATGCGGGATTAGGTATAATTGGAACCACCGGGGAGCTGTTTTTT. Looking up the rest from reference TRBV28 and TRBJ2-2 gives the full variable domain: DVKVTQSSRYLVKRTGEKVFLECVQDMDHENMFWYRQDPGLGLRLIYFSYDVKMKEKGDIPEGYSVSREKKERFSLILESASTNQTSMYLCASSLYAGLGIIGTTGELFFGEGSRLTVL.

The chain employs TRBV19 and TRBJ1-1; D not certain. Trimming took off 7 bases at V and 2 bases at J, with 14 bases between the two ends. Germline V gives CDR1 LNHDA, CDR2 SQIVND (reference sequence). The CDR3 has 14 amino acids. CDR3 bases: TGTGCCAGTACCGACCTCTACTTTAACACTGAAGCTTTCTTT. As protein: CASTDLYFNTEAFF.

The chain has TRBV27 and TRBJ2-5; TRBD2 is a possible D gene (6 bases). The germline V gene has CDR1 MNHEY and CDR2 SMNVEV (reference sequence). Trimming removed 5 bases from V and 0 bases from J, with 13 bases in between. The CDR3 has 15 residues. The CDR3 here is CASSPTAGYQETQYF. The CDR3, as DNA: TGTGCCAGCAGTCCCACGGCGGGGTACCAAGAGACCCAGTACTTC.

The chain couples TRBV6-6 to TRBJ2-7; D gene uncertain. V lost 5 bases and J lost 5, with 16 bases in between. This CDR3 has 14 residues. The V gene's germline CDR1 is MNHNY and CDR2 SVGAGI (reference sequence). In DNA form, the CDR3 reads TGTGCCAGCAGTCCCCGACTGAGGAACCACGAGCAGTACTTC. It encodes CASSPRLRNHEQYF.

This clone has ten or more counts. This rearrangement joins TRBV4-2 to TRBJ1-3; no firm D call. This CDR3 has 17 residues. The V end lost 3 bases, the J end lost 3 bases, and 18 bases lay between the germline ends. CDR1 is LGHNA and CDR2 is YNFKEQ in the germline V gene. CDR3: CASSHSSLDPLGNTIYF. CDR3 nucleotides: TGTGCCAGCAGCCATTCGAGTCTGGACCCCCTTGGAAACACCATATATTTT.

This rearrangement joins TRBV18 to TRBJ1-4, with 8 positions matching TRBD1. This CDR3 has 15 residues. Trimming cost V 4 bases and J 5 bases; bases outside gene matches: 6. Germline values: CDR1 KGHSH, CDR2 LQKENI. The CDR3 region has the DNA TGTGCCAGCTCACTGCGACAGGGGTACAATGAAAAACTGTTTTTT. Its translation is CASSLRQGYNEKLFF.

The chain combines TRBV6-5 with TRBJ1-1; perhaps TRBD1 as D (5 bases). V was clipped by 0 bases and J by 7 bases, with 15 bases between them. Germline V gene sequence: CDR1 MNHEY, CDR2 SVGAGI. The CDR3 runs to 15 residues. Here the CDR3 DNA reads TGTGCCAGCAGTTACTCGACCAGGGTTAGTAGTGAAGCTTTCTTT. This codes for CASSYSTRVSSEAFF.

The chain uses TRBV4-3 and TRBJ2-7, with a tentative D call TRBD2 (6 bases). Germline values: CDR1 LGHNA, CDR2 YSLEER. This CDR3 spans 16 amino acids. Between the trimmed V and J ends, which lost 0 bases and 3 bases, there was a span of 15 bases. The CDR3 sequence is CASSQDGAGPFYEQYF. As DNA, the CDR3 is TGCGCCAGCAGCCAAGATGGGGCGGGACCATTCTACGAGCAGTACTTC.

The chain uses TRBV18 and TRBJ2-2, with D possibly being TRBD2 (5 bases). V was trimmed by 2 bases and J by 0 bases, leaving 13 bases between them. Germline V gene lookup returns CDR1 KGHSH and CDR2 LQKENI. This CDR3 region has 17 residues. In DNA form, the CDR3 reads TGTGCCAGCTCACCAGGTCCGGGGTCGGCGAACACCGGGGAGCTGTTTTTT. Translation gives CASSPGPGSANTGELFF. Using reference TRBV18 and TRBJ2-2 for the parts outside the CDR3, the full variable domain is NAGVMQNPRHLVRRRGQEARLRCSPMKGHSHVYWYRQLPEEGLKFMVYLQKENIIDESGMPKERFSAEFPKEGPSILRIQQVVRGDSAAYFCASSPGPGSANTGELFFGEGSRLTVL.

The chain carries TRBV2 and TRBJ1-5, with D possibly matching TRBD1 (6 bases). This CDR3 has 13 amino acids. The germline V and J ends were trimmed by 6 bases and 3 bases, with 9 bases remaining between them. CDR1 and CDR2 (germline): SNHLY, FYNNEI. The CDR3: CASRRDNNQPQHF. The DNA for the CDR3 is TGTGCCAGCAGGCGGGACAACAATCAGCCCCAGCATTTT.

In its sample, this clone was seen once. This chain uses TRBV6-6 with TRBJ2-1, with 9 bases lining up with TRBD2. The V gene end was trimmed by 7 bases and the J gene end by 10 bases; junction bases not matched to a gene: 17. This CDR3 is 16 amino acids long. Germline CDR1 is MNHNY and CDR2 is SVGAGI (reference sequence). The CDR3 DNA sequence: TGTGCCAGCACGTACCCGGCCGGCGGGAGGGCAGAAGAGCAGTTCTTC. This translates into CASTYPAGGRAEEQFF.

This chain links TRBV5-5 with TRBJ2-5; D uncertain. The CDR3 consists of 15 residues. V was cut by 4 bases and J by 5 bases, with 18 bases left in between. Germline V lookup: CDR1 SGHKS, CDR2 YYEKEE (reference sequence). The CDR3: CASSPDFFPAETQYF. The CDR3 DNA reads as TGTGCCAGCAGCCCAGATTTCTTCCCAGCGGAGACCCAGTACTTC.

A few counts support this clone. The chain couples TRBV11-2 to TRBJ1-3, with a weak D call TRBD1 (6 bases). Germline CDR1 reads SGHAT; CDR2 reads FQNNGV. The CDR3 is 15 amino acids. Between the trimmed V and J ends, which lost 5 bases and 4 bases, there was a span of 15 bases. Written as DNA, the CDR3 is TGTGCCAGCAGCCCACAGGGAGTTCCGGGAAACACCATATATTTT. Translated, it gives CASSPQGVPGNTIYF.